These 14 T cell receptor beta chains were sequenced from one sample in a study of OX40 agonist ivuxolimab in advanced cancers. Assay used: immunoSEQ multiplex PCR; TCRdb lists only in-frame clones, some missing. Seen here are approximately 22,000 clones, nearly 85% observed once, and the top ten hold roughly 20%. The sample was CD4+ or CD8+ T cells sorted from blood, taken in a trial of the OX40 agonist ivuxolimab. The receptors were gathered from an adult with an advanced solid tumor such as melanoma, head and neck, liver or kidney cancer.

V gene TRBV4-1 combines with J gene TRBJ2-3; D unclear. The germline V gene encodes CDR1 MGHRA and CDR2 YSYEKL. V lost 2 bases and J 5 bases, leaving 17 bases between the germline ends. The CDR3 is made up of 16 amino acids. For the CDR3, the DNA is TGCGCCAGCAGCCAATTACGCCTTGCCCCCCAAGATACGCAGTATTTT. Residues: CASSQLRLAPQDTQYF.

The CDR3 protein is CASTLQENTEAFF. The DNA of the CDR3 is TGTGCCAGCACCCTCCAGGAGAACACTGAAGCTTTCTTT. The gene calls are TRBV7-2 and TRBJ1-1; D unclear. The V and J ends lost 7 bases and 1 base respectively, with 10 bases between them. The CDR3 contains 13 residues. Germline V gene sequence: CDR1 SGHTA, CDR2 FQGNSA.

This clone has a single count. V is TRBV6-5 and J is TRBJ1-1; TRBD1 aligns across 8 bases. The V gene end was trimmed by 5 bases and the J gene end by 2 bases; junction bases not matched to a gene: 4. The CDR3 is made up of 14 amino acids. The germline V gene has CDR1 MNHEY and CDR2 SVGAGI. The CDR3 region is CASSTGQGNTEAFF. The CDR3 nucleotides read TGTGCCAGCAGTACCGGACAGGGAAACACTGAAGCTTTCTTT.

The chain joins TRBV11-2 to TRBJ2-1; 11 nucleotides line up with TRBD2. Per the germline V gene, CDR1 is SGHAT and CDR2 is FQNNGV. The CDR3 loop spans 16 amino acids. Unmatched junction bases numbered 8, after V lost 5 bases and J lost 5 bases. DNA of the CDR3: TGTGCCAGCAGCAACGCCGGGACTAGCGGCGACAATGAGCAGTTCTTC. Protein sequence: CASSNAGTSGDNEQFF.

This clone was observed a few times. The chain is built from TRBV6-5 and TRBJ2-2; weak D call: TRBD1 (6 bases). Germline lookup yields CDR1 MNHEY and CDR2 SVGAGI. V was shortened by 8 bases and J by 0 bases, with 13 bases between the two germline ends. The CDR3 runs 15 residues. Written as DNA, the CDR3 is TGTGCCAGCGCCAACAGGGTCTCGAACACCGGGGAGCTGTTTTTT. Encoded protein: CASANRVSNTGELFF.

This rearrangement joins TRBV10-3 to TRBJ1-2; 8 bases are a match to TRBD1. Germline trimming cut 6 bases from V and 8 bases from J; bases unmatched to any gene: 2. The germline V gene encodes CDR1 ENHRY and CDR2 SYGVKD. The CDR3 loop spans 11 amino acids. The CDR3: CAIRTGEGYTF. In nucleotides, the CDR3 is TGTGCCATCAGGACAGGGGAGGGCTACACCTTC.

This chain connects TRBV25-1 to TRBJ2-7; perhaps D is TRBD1 or TRBD2 (5 bases each). This CDR3 spans 17 amino acids. Germline V lookup: CDR1 MGHDK, CDR2 SYGVNS. The V end lost 3 bases, the J end lost 0 bases, and 18 bases lay between the germline ends. The CDR3, as DNA: TGTGCCAGCAGTGACTACGTCAAGGGGACGAGCTCCTACGAGCAGTACTTC. Its translation: CASSDYVKGTSSYEQYF.

The chain couples TRBV9 to TRBJ2-2, with D maybe TRBD2 (5 bases). This CDR3 has 16 residues. The germline gives CDR1 SGDLS, CDR2 YYNGEE. V dropped 3 bases and J dropped 2 bases, with 14 bases sitting between them. In DNA, the CDR3 is TGTGCCAGCAGCGGGTCGACGGACTCCAACACCGGGGAGCTGTTTTTT. The encoded protein is CASSGSTDSNTGELFF.

This clone rates as medium-sized. The chain combines TRBV11-2 with TRBJ1-1; 8 bases are shared with TRBD1. Trimming cost V 3 bases and J 14 bases; bases outside gene matches: 11. The CDR3 totals 13 residues. Germline CDR1 reads SGHAT; CDR2 reads FQNNGV. CDR3 protein: CASSLDPGTGPFF. The CDR3 DNA is TGTGCCAGCAGCTTGGACCCTGGGACAGGTCCCTTCTTT.

Relative to its sample, this clone is medium-sized. J is TRBJ2-7 and V is TRBV2, with 7 nucleotides matching TRBD1. This CDR3 has 13 amino acids. Germline V gene data show CDR1 as SNHLY and CDR2 as FYNNEI. V lost 8 bases, J lost 7 bases, and 11 bases stayed unmatched. Here the CDR3 reads CASRDSYSKEQYF. In nucleotides, the CDR3 is TGTGCCAGCCGGGACAGTTACTCGAAAGAGCAGTACTTC.

The table lists this clone with a count of one. This chain joins TRBV10-3 and TRBJ1-1; D perhaps matches TRBD1 (5 bases). The V gene's germline CDR1 is ENHRY and CDR2 SYGVKD. V shed 7 bases and J shed 3 bases, with 12 bases lying between them. The CDR3 has 13 amino acids. The chain's CDR3 is CAITGTTDTEAFF. The CDR3 nucleotides read TGTGCCATCACAGGGACGACGGACACTGAAGCTTTCTTT.

This chain connects TRBV5-5 to TRBJ2-1; no definite D call. The V end was cut by 5 bases, the J end by 5 bases, with 14 bases between. The CDR3 is made up of 14 amino acids. Germline V gene sequence: CDR1 SGHKS, CDR2 YYEKEE (reference sequence). CDR3 residues: CASSTETLNNEQFF. The CDR3, as DNA: TGTGCCAGCAGTACGGAGACTCTAAACAATGAGCAGTTCTTC. Together with reference TRBV5-5 and TRBJ2-1, the CDR3 gives the full variable domain: DAGVTQSPTHLIKTRGQQVTLRCSPISGHKSVSWYQQVLGQGPQFIFQYYEKEERGRGNFPDRFSARQFPNYSSELNVNALLLGDSALYLCASSTETLNNEQFFGPGTRLTVL.

The J gene is TRBJ1-1, the V gene TRBV2; no clear D gene. The CDR3 consists of 15 residues. CDR1 SNHLY and CDR2 FYNNEI come from the germline V gene. V dropped 1 base and J dropped 2 bases, with 11 bases sitting between them. The CDR3 region is CASSEGRGTNTEAFF. Here the CDR3 DNA reads TGTGCCAGCAGTGAAGGTCGGGGTACAAACACTGAAGCTTTCTTT.

The chain combines TRBV7-2 with TRBJ2-1, with D maybe TRBD2 (6 bases). The V end lost 5 bases, the J end lost 6 bases, and 20 bases lay between the germline ends. Germline CDR1 SGHTA, CDR2 FQGNSA. The CDR3 runs 16 residues. In DNA, the CDR3 is TGTGCCAGCAGCCCTAGATTAGCGGAAACCGGCAATGAGCAGTTCTTC. It specifies CASSPRLAETGNEQFF.